Following are 14 T cell receptor beta chains from one sample sequenced in a study of vaccination and CD4 T cells after COVID-19. Scientists ran DNA taken from cultured CD4+ T cells through the Oncomine TCR Beta short-read assay for sequencing. Using its own MiXCR run on the PCR reads, TCRdb lists one record per CDR3 protein. The table includes roughly 16,000 distinct CDR3 sequences, approximately 77% detected once. For these receptors, no antigen is known. As to treatment: approximately 9-day PBMC culture with coronavirus spike peptide pools or control peptides (ViraFEST assay). Specimen: CD4+ T cells from blood, cultured in vitro, collected after SARS-CoV-2 vaccination. The receptors originated from a human donor who received a COVID-19 vaccine.

The genes are TRBV15 and TRBJ2-2; 10 nucleotides match TRBD1. The CDR3 runs 16 residues. CDR1 is LNHNV and CDR2 is YYDKDF in the germline V gene (reference sequence). J lost 5 bases, V lost 0 bases, and 3 bases had no gene match. The CDR3 DNA follows: TGTGCCACCAGCAGAGATCTGGGACAGGGGACCGGGGAGCTGTTTTTT. It translates to CATSRDLGQGTGELFF.

The rearrangement joins TRBV2 to TRBJ2-7; weak D call: TRBD2 (5 bases). There are 12 residues in the CDR3. The germline V gene encodes CDR1 SNHLY and CDR2 FYNNEI. Trimming removed 6 bases at V and 6 bases at J, with 12 bases between. This CDR3 reads CASSVTSTEQYF. The DNA for the CDR3 is TGTGCCAGCAGCGTAACTAGTACCGAGCAGTACTTC.

This chain connects TRBV11-2 to TRBJ2-2, with 9 bases identical to TRBD2. CDR1 and CDR2 from the germline V gene are SGHAT and FQNNGV. This CDR3 has 16 residues. The ends lost 1 base at V and 6 bases at J; junction bases unmatched: 6. The CDR3 protein is CASSLAASGVSGELFF. The CDR3 nucleotides are TGTGCCAGCAGCTTAGCGGCTAGCGGGGTCTCCGGGGAGCTGTTTTTT.

V usage is TRBV21-1 and J usage is TRBJ2-6. TRBV21-1 constitutes a pseudogene. This CDR3 has 16 amino acids. The CDR3 nucleotides are TGTGCCAGCAACTTATTAGTGTGGGCTGGGGCCAACGTCCTGACTTTC. It is translated as CASNLLVWAGANVLTF.

V and J are TRBV6-5 and TRBJ1-1; no clear D gene. This CDR3 contains 15 residues. With 0 bases removed from V and 2 bases from J, the gap between germline ends came to 10 bases. Germline values: CDR1 MNHEY, CDR2 SVGAGI. The DNA for the CDR3 is TGTGCCAGCAGTTACTCGAGTCTGGGTAACACTGAAGCTTTCTTT. It yields the protein CASSYSSLGNTEAFF.

This clonotype was observed a handful of times. V gene TRBV4-1 combines with J gene TRBJ2-5; 8 bases align to TRBD2. In germline, CDR1 is MGHRA, CDR2 YSYEKL. The V segment lost 4 bases and the J segment 2 bases; nucleotides outside the gene matches: 9. This CDR3 region has 16 residues. This chain's CDR3 is CASSRSVAGSQETQYF. Here the CDR3 DNA reads TGCGCCAGCAGCCGGTCAGTAGCGGGGAGTCAAGAGACCCAGTACTTC.

The chain recombines TRBV15 with TRBJ1-3; 8 bases line up with TRBD1. Looked up from germline, CDR1 is LNHNV and CDR2 is YYDKDF (reference sequence). V was pared by 5 bases and J by 2 bases, with 5 bases of the junction left unmatched. The CDR3 extends over 15 amino acids. CDR3 in DNA: TGTGCCACCAGCCCAGGGGGCGCGGCTGGAAACACCATATATTTT. Its translation: CATSPGGAAGNTIYF. Using reference TRBV15 and TRBJ1-3 for the parts outside the CDR3, the full variable domain is DAMVIQNPRYQVTQFGKPVTLSCSQTLNHNVMYWYQQKSSQAPKLLFHYYDKDFNNEADTPDNFQSRRPNTSFCFLDIRSPGLGDTAMYLCATSPGGAAGNTIYFGEGSWLTVV.

The rearrangement joins TRBV19 to TRBJ1-3; the D gene is possibly TRBD1 (5 bases). The CDR3 is 16 residues long. Germline values: CDR1 LNHDA, CDR2 SQIVND (reference sequence). With 5 bases removed from V and 0 bases from J, the gap between germline ends came to 14 bases. DNA for the CDR3: TGTGCCAGTAGTCCGGGGACCGCTAGCTCTGGAAACACCATATATTTT. Its translation: CASSPGTASSGNTIYF. The full variable domain, rest sourced from reference TRBV19 and TRBJ1-3, is DGGITQSPKYLFRKEGQNVTLSCEQNLNHDAMYWYRQDPGQGLRLIYYSQIVNDFQKGDIAEGYSVSREKKESFPLTVTSAQKNPTAFYLCASSPGTASSGNTIYFGEGSWLTVV.

This chain connects TRBV11-2 to TRBJ1-6; D perhaps matches TRBD1 (5 bases). With 2 bases removed from V and 3 bases from J, the gap between germline ends came to 11 bases. From germline, CDR1 is SGHAT and CDR2 FQNNGV. The CDR3 spans 16 residues. CDR3: CASSLWDGHYNSPLHF. For the CDR3, the DNA is TGTGCCAGCAGCTTATGGGACGGCCACTATAATTCACCCCTCCACTTT.

V is TRBV11-3 and J is TRBJ2-7, with D unclear. The CDR3 spans 13 residues. Germline CDR1 is SGHNT and CDR2 is YENEEA. Trimming stripped 1 base from V and 0 bases from J, with 4 bases between. CDR3 sequence (DNA): TGTGCCAGCAGCTTAGGGGGCTCCTACGAGCAGTACTTC. Encoded protein: CASSLGGSYEQYF.

The chain carries TRBV20-1 and TRBJ2-1; D gene unclear. The V end lost 6 bases, the J end lost 8 bases, and 14 bases lay between the germline ends. CDR3 length: 12 residues. Germline V gene lookup returns CDR1 DFQATT and CDR2 SNEGSKA (reference sequence). CDR3 protein: CSASYLGYEQFF. DNA of the CDR3: TGCAGTGCGAGTTACCTTGGCTATGAGCAGTTCTTC.

DNA for the CDR3: TGTGCCAGCAGTGAGCGGGGGAACGATGAAAAACTGTTTTTT. This translates into CASSERGNDEKLFF. The rearrangement links TRBV2 to TRBJ1-4; TRBD1 is a possible D gene (5 bases). The CDR3 sequence is 14 residues long. The V gene's germline CDR1 is SNHLY and CDR2 FYNNEI. V lost 3 bases and J lost 6, with 11 bases in between. Complete variable domain (other parts from reference TRBV2 and TRBJ1-4): EPEVTQTPSHQVTQMGQEVILRCVPISNHLYFYWYRQILGQKVEFLVSFYNNEISEKSEIFDDQFSVERPDGSNFTLKIRSTKLEDSAMYFCASSERGNDEKLFFGSGTQLSVL.

This clonotype was picked up a small number of times. The chain joins TRBV20-1 to TRBJ1-2, with TRBD1 matching 7 bases. Germline V gene data show CDR1 as DFQATT and CDR2 as SNEGSKA (reference sequence). The V and J ends lost 1 base and 5 bases, in that order; junction bases with no gene match: 10. This CDR3 spans 15 amino acids. The DNA for the CDR3 is TGCAGTGCTAGAGTCGGCAGGGGGAATTTATATGGCTACACCTTC. Translated, it gives CSARVGRGNLYGYTF.

The chain carries TRBV5-1 and TRBJ1-1, with 7 bases fitting TRBD1. Germline assignment: CDR1 SGHRS and CDR2 YFSETQ. After removal of 4 bases from V and 1 base from J, the junction contained 7 bases not matched to a gene. The CDR3 loop spans 15 amino acids. CDR3 nucleotides: TGCGCCAGCAGCCCACCGGGACAGTGGAACACTGAAGCTTTCTTT. Translation: CASSPPGQWNTEAFF.